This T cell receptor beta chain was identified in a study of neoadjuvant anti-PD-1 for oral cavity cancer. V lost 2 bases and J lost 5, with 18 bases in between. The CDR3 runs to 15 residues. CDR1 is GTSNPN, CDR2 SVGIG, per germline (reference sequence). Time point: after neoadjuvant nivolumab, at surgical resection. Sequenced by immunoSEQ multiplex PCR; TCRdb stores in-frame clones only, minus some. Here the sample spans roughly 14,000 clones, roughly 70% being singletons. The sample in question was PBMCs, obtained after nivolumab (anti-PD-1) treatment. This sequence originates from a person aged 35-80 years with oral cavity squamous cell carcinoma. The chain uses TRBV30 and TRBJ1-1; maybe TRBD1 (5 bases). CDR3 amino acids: CAWSPPRGFLTEAFF. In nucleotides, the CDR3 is TGTGCCTGGAGTCCCCCTAGGGGTTTCTTGACTGAAGCTTTCTTT.